The clone carrying this T cell receptor beta chain was seen repeatedly, ten times or more. These data belong to a study of patients and donors after allogeneic stem cell transplantation. The V and J ends lost 6 bases and 2 bases, in that order; junction bases with no gene match: 8. The CDR3 loop spans 16 amino acids. Each CDR3 protein is one row after TCRdb ran MiXCR on the RT-PCR reads. There are 200,000 to 250,000 distinct CDR3 sequences in the sample; approximately 14% occur only once, and around 10% lies in the top ten. The sample consisted of blood, either unsorted or a sorted T cell fraction (not recorded which). The rearrangement joins TRBV12-3 or TRBV12-4 to TRBJ1-5, with 9 bases that match TRBD1. This TCR was recovered from a human donor who was either an allogeneic HSCT recipient or a stem cell or donor lymphocyte infusion donor (not recorded which). It is not recorded whose cells these are; they may come from a transplant donor. CDR3 protein: CASSRGQGGGNQPQHF. CDR3 DNA sequence: TGTGCCAGCAGCCGGGGACAGGGCGGAGGCAATCAGCCCCAGCATTTT.